One sample yielded the 2 T cell receptor beta chains listed below, sequenced in a study of identical twins. TCRdb reanalysed the 5' RACE reads using MiXCR and keeps one entry per CDR3 protein. This sample has roughly 230,000 distinct CDR3 sequences, with about 8.9% found just once. This same sample was also taken into another study, of yellow fever vaccine responses in identical twins.

Sequencing used CD8+ T cells sorted from blood. The source of these receptors is a woman younger than 30 in good health.

This clonotype was recorded a few times. The J gene is TRBJ2-3, the V gene TRBV7-9; TRBD1 matches at 9 bases. The ends lost 1 base at V and 4 bases at J; junction bases unmatched: 6. Germline V gene lookup returns CDR1 SEHNR and CDR2 FQNEAQ (reference sequence). CDR3 length equals 16 residues. The CDR3 coding sequence is TGTGCCAGCAGCTTAGGGACAGGGGCATTTGCAGATACGCAGTATTTT. Translated: CASSLGTGAFADTQYF.

This clonotype was seen a few times. The genes are TRBV27 and TRBJ2-2; the D is unclear. V lost 7 bases, J lost 2 bases, and 14 bases lay in between. There are 15 residues in the CDR3. Germline V CDR1 and CDR2: MNHEY, SMNVEV (reference sequence). The DNA for the CDR3 is TGTGCCAGCACCCCACTCCGACCAAACACCGGGGAGCTGTTTTTT. Translated, it gives CASTPLRPNTGELFF.